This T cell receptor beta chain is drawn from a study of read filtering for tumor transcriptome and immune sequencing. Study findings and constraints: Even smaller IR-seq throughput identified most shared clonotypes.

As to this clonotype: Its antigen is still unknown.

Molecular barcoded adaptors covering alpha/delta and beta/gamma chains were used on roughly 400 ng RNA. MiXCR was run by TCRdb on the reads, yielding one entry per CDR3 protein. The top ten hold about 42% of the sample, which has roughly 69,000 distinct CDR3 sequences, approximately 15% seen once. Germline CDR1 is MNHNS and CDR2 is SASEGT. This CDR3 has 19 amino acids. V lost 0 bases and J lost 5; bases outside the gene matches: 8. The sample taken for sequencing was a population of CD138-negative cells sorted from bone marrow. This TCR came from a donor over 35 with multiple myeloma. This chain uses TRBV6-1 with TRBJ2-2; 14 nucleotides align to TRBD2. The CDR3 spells CASSEASIRLAGGTGELFF. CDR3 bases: TGTGCCAGCAGTGAAGCGAGTATCCGACTAGCGGGAGGGACCGGGGAGCTGTTTTTT.